This T cell receptor beta chain is from a study of early stage breast cancer tumors. Study information: About 80% of the 16 invasive tumors were ER+, PR+ and HER2-. About 8 ER+/PR+/HER2- tumors were invasive ductal; four were invasive lobular.

The study, taken as a whole, reports: Unsorted bulk genomic DNA sequencing lacked pairing and functional marker data. Comparing each tissue with blood distinguished tumor from normal in 14 of 16 patients.

In regard to this clone: Its antigen is still unknown.

Data came from immunoSEQ multiplex PCR; TCRdb stores just in-frame clones and leaves some out. Of about 63,000 clones listed, over 65% are singletons. From germline, CDR1 is MNHEY and CDR2 SMNVEV (reference sequence). Trimming stripped 2 bases from V and 4 bases from J, with 11 bases between. The CDR3 consists of 14 residues. The chain is built from TRBV27 and TRBJ1-1, with unresolved D. Sequencing was done on a sample of blood. This clonotype originated in a person aged 30-39 years with breast cancer. CDR3 in amino acids: CASSLGGSSTEAFF. Written as DNA, the CDR3 is TGTGCCAGCAGTTTAGGAGGGTCCAGCACTGAAGCTTTCTTT.